The source of this TCR beta chain is a study of cytomegalovirus exposure and HLA in healthy donors. This clone was picked up a small number of times. V gave up 6 bases and J gave up 2 bases, with 14 bases separating them. CDR1 is MNHEY, CDR2 SVGAGI, per germline. The length of the CDR3 is 15 residues. The study ran its PCR with 60 Vbeta and 13 Jbeta primers. Here immunoSEQ multiplex PCR was the method, and the copy in TCRdb shows in-frame clones only, minus some. Of about 82,000 clones in the sample, roughly four fifths were seen once. What was sequenced was PBMCs. The TCR comes from a human donor in good health. The V call is TRBV6-5, the J call TRBJ1-3, with D uncertain. The CDR3 DNA reads as TGTGCCAGCAGCTCCCGGGTCGGGACTGGAAACACCATATATTTT. Translated, it gives CASSSRVGTGNTIYF.